A selection of T cell receptor beta chains follows, all from one sample in a study of T cells after yellow fever vaccination. TCRdb ran MiXCR on the 5' RACE reads and lists one entry per CDR3 protein. The sample has tens of thousands of distinct CDR3 sequences; around 7.4% are singletons. The specimen was CD8+ T cells sorted from PBMCs, collected 15 days after the yellow fever booster vaccination. Source of these receptors: a young man who received the YFV17D yellow fever vaccine. The CDR3 runs from the conserved cysteine through the conserved F or W. D genes are given only for firm matches. Some rows mark clone size as missing; the rest say once, few, many or name a class of expanded clone.

d_call,v_call,clone_size,j_call,cdr3_aa,cdr3_nt
TRBD2,TRBV7-8,-,TRBJ2-1,CAMGPTLLSGRHNEQFF,TGTGCCATGGGACCCACCCTACTCTCCGGGAGGCACAATGAGCAGTTCTTC
TRBD2,TRBV29-1,many,TRBJ2-1,CSVEGLAPYNEQFF,TGCAGCGTCGAAGGACTAGCACCCTACAATGAGCAGTTCTTC
-,TRBV27,many,TRBJ2-1,CASAGGYNEQFF,TGTGCCAGCGCGGGCGGCTACAATGAGCAGTTCTTC
-,TRBV10-1,many,TRBJ2-5,CASSAGTSIVETQYF,TGCGCCAGCAGTGCCGGGACATCTATAGTGGAGACCCAGTACTTC
-,TRBV11-3,many,TRBJ2-1,CASSLAQEGYNEQFF,TGTGCCAGCAGCTTAGCCCAGGAGGGCTACAATGAGCAGTTCTTC
-,TRBV9,many,TRBJ2-3,CASSVSGELPDTQYF,TGTGCCAGCAGCGTGTCGGGAGAATTGCCAGATACGCAGTATTTT
-,TRBV15,many,TRBJ1-2,CATSRGRGSTSYGYTF,TGTGCCACCAGCAGAGGGAGGGGGTCTACCTCCTATGGCTACACCTTC
-,TRBV6-2/TRBV6-3,many,TRBJ2-7,CASSYFSSYEQYF,TGTGCCAGCAGTTATTTTTCCTCCTACGAGCAGTACTTC
-,TRBV6-5,many,TRBJ2-3,CATTTGLTDTQYF,TGTGCCACTACCACGGGACTTACAGATACGCAGTATTTT
TRBD2,TRBV7-9,many,TRBJ2-3,CASSPPPGLAGTDTQYF,TGTGCCAGCAGCCCTCCCCCCGGACTAGCGGGAACAGATACGCAGTATTTT
TRBD1,TRBV20-1,many,TRBJ2-1,CSAPGQGGNEQFF,TGCAGTGCCCCAGGACAGGGTGGGAATGAGCAGTTCTTC
TRBD2,TRBV4-3,-,TRBJ2-7,CASSLGLAVRYEQYF,TGCGCCAGCAGCCTCGGACTAGCGGTCAGGTACGAGCAGTACTTC
-,TRBV7-9,many,TRBJ2-5,CATLGGPGETQYF,TGTGCCACCCTGGGAGGTCCGGGGGAGACCCAGTACTTC
-,TRBV25-1,many,TRBJ2-1,CASSELGTSPNEQFF,TGTGCCAGCAGTGAATTGGGGACATCCCCCAATGAGCAGTTCTTC
TRBD1,TRBV5-6,many,TRBJ2-1,CASSTGTGIGDEQFF,TGTGCCAGCAGCACCGGGACAGGGATTGGGGATGAGCAGTTCTTC
TRBD2,TRBV5-6,many,TRBJ2-1,CASSLDSGSSYNEQFF,TGTGCCAGCAGCTTGGATAGCGGGAGTTCCTACAATGAGCAGTTCTTC
-,TRBV7-2,many,TRBJ2-6,CASSLVIASSGANVLTF,TGTGCCAGCAGCTTAGTGATCGCCAGCTCTGGGGCCAACGTCCTGACTTTC
TRBD1,TRBV5-1,many,TRBJ1-6,CASSRGQEYNSPLHF,TGCGCCAGCAGCCGCGGACAGGAGTATAATTCACCCCTCCACTTT
TRBD1,TRBV15,many,TRBJ1-1,CATSRYEGTGLNTEAFF,TGTGCCACCAGCAGATATGAAGGGACAGGGTTGAACACTGAAGCTTTCTTT
-,TRBV4-3,many,TRBJ1-6,CASSQDSDVEGSPLHF,TGCGCCAGCAGCCAAGATTCTGACGTAGAGGGGTCACCCCTCCACTTT
TRBD2,TRBV10-2,many,TRBJ2-3,CASTGTSGGTVTQYF,TGCGCCAGCACCGGGACTAGCGGGGGGACAGTAACGCAGTATTTT
-,TRBV5-5,once,TRBJ2-1,CAMGPGLLGNEQFF,TGTGCCATGGGCCCAGGGCTGTTGGGCAATGAGCAGTTCTTC
-,TRBV27,many,TRBJ2-7,CASGYEQYF,TGTGCCAGCGGATACGAGCAGTACTTC
-,TRBV20-1,many,TRBJ2-1,CSAPLVSEQFF,TGCAGTGCCCCTCTTGTAAGTGAGCAGTTCTTC
-,TRBV3-1,-,TRBJ2-3,CASSQEVSRCGIASDTQYF,TGTGCCAGCAGCCAAGAAGTTTCGAGATGTGGGATTGCCTCAGATACGCAGTATTTT
-,TRBV12-3/TRBV12-4,many,TRBJ2-2,CASSLGGATGELFF,TGTGCCAGCAGTTTAGGTGGGGCGACCGGGGAGCTGTTTTTT
TRBD1,TRBV13,many,TRBJ1-2,CASSLGTGGFGYTF,TGTGCCAGCAGCTTAGGGACAGGGGGCTTTGGCTACACCTTC
-,TRBV5-1,many,TRBJ2-3,CASSLAGWSVTDTQYF,TGCGCCAGCAGCTTGGCTGGCTGGTCAGTGACAGATACGCAGTATTTT